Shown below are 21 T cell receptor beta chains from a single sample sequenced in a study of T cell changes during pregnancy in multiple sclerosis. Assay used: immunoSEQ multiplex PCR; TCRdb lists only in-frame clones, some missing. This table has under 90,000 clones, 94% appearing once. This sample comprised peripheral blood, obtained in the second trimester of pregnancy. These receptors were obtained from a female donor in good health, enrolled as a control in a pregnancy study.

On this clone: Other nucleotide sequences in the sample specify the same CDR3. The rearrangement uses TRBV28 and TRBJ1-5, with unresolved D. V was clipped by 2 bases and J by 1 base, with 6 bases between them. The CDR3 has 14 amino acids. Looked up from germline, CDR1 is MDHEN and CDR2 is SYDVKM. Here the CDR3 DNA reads TGTGCCAGCAGTTTAGGTGGCAGCAATCAGCCCCAGCATTTT. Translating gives CASSLGGSNQPQHF.

The CDR3 coding sequence is TGTGCCAGCAGTACGTCCGACAGGGGGCTGGAGACCCAGTACTTC. Amino acids: CASSTSDRGLETQYF. The rearrangement joins TRBV28 to TRBJ2-5; 10 bases match TRBD1. Germline-derived CDR1 and CDR2 are MDHEN and SYDVKM. With 5 bases clipped from V and 5 bases from J, the junction kept 8 bases outside the gene matches. The CDR3 extends over 15 amino acids.

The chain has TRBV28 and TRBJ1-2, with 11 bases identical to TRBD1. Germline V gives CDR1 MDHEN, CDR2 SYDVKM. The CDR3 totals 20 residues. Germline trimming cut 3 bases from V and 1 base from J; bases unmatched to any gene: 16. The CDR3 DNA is TGTGCCAGCAGTTTCCCGACACTGAGGACAGGGGGCAATAATAACTATGGCTACACCTTC. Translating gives CASSFPTLRTGGNNNYGYTF.

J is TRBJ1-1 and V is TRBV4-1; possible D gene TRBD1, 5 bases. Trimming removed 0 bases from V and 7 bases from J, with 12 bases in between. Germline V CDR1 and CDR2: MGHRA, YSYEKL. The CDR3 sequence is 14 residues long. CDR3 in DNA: TGCGCCAGCAGCCAAGAACGGGGGAGGAGTGAAGCTTTCTTT. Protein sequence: CASSQERGRSEAFF.

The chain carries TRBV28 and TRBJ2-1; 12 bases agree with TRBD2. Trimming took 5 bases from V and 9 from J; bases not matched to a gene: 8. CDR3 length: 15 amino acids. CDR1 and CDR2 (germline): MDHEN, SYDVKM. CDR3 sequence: CASSTPSGRGFEQFF. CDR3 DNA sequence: TGTGCCAGCAGTACCCCTAGCGGGAGGGGATTTGAGCAGTTCTTC. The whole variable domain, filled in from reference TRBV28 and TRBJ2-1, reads DVKVTQSSRYLVKRTGEKVFLECVQDMDHENMFWYRQDPGLGLRLIYFSYDVKMKEKGDIPEGYSVSREKKERFSLILESASTNQTSMYLCASSTPSGRGFEQFFGPGTRLTVL.

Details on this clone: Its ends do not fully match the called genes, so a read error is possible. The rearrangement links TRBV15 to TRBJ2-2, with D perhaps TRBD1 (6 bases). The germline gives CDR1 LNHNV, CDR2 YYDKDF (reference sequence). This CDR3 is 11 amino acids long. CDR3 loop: CATSRGGPPLF. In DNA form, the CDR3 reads TGTGCCACCAGCAGAGGGGGGCCCCCCCTTTTT.

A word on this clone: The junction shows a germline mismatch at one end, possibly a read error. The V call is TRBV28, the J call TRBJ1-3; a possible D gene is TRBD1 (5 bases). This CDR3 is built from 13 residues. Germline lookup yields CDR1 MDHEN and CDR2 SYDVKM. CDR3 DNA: TGTGCCAGCAGTTTCATCCAGGGAGGTGGGGCGGATTTT. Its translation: CASSFIQGGGADF. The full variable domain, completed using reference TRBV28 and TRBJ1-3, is DVKVTQSSRYLVKRTGEKVFLECVQDMDHENMFWYRQDPGLGLRLIYFSYDVKMKEKGDIPEGYSVSREKKERFSLILESASTNQTSMYLCASSFIQGGGADFGEGSWLTVV.

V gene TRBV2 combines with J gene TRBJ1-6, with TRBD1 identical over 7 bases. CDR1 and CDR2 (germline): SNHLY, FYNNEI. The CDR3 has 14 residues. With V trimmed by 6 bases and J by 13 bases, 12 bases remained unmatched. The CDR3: CASSETGKEDPLHF. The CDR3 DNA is TGTGCCAGCAGCGAGACAGGGAAGGAAGATCCCCTCCACTTT.

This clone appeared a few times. The CDR3: CASSQETMQDSGRSETQYF. As DNA, the CDR3 is TGTGCCAGCAGCCAAGAGACCATGCAGGATAGCGGGAGGTCAGAGACCCAGTACTTC. The chain uses TRBV4-2 and TRBJ2-5; TRBD2 matches at 10 bases. The ends lost 0 bases at V and 4 bases at J; junction bases unmatched: 14. Looked up from germline, CDR1 is LGHNA and CDR2 is YNFKEQ. The CDR3 has 19 residues.

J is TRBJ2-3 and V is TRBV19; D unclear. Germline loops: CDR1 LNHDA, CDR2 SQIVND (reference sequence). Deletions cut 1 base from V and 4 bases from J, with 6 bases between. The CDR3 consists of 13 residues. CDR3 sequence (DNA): TGTGCCAGTAGTATAGCAGAAGCAGATACGCAGTATTTT. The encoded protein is CASSIAEADTQYF.

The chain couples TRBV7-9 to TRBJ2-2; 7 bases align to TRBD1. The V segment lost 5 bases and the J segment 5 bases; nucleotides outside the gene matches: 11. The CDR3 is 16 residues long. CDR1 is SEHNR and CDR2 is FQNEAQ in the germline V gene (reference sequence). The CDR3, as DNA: TGTGCCAGCAGCCCCTCCGGGACAGCAACTACCGGGGAGCTGTTTTTT. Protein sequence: CASSPSGTATTGELFF.

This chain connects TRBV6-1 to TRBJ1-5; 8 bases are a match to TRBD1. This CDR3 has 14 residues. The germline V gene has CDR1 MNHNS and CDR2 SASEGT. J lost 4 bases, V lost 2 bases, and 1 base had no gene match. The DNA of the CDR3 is TGTGCCAGCAGTGAAAGGACAGGGAATCAGCCCCAGCATTTT. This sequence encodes CASSERTGNQPQHF.

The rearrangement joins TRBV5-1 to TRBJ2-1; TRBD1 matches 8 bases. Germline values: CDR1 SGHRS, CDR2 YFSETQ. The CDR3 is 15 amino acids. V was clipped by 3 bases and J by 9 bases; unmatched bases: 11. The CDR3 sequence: CASSSTGGPHLEQFF. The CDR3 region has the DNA TGCGCCAGCAGCTCCACAGGGGGTCCACACCTTGAGCAGTTCTTC.

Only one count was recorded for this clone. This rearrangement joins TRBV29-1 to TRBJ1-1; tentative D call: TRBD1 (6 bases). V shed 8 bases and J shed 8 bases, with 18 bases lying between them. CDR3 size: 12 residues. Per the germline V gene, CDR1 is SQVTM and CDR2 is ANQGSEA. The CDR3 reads CSPHDRLREAFF. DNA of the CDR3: TGCAGCCCACACGACAGGCTTAGGGAAGCTTTCTTT. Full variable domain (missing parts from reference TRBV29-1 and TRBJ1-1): SAVISQKPSRDICQRGTSLTIQCQVDSQVTMMFWYRQQPGQSLTLIATANQGSEATYESGFVIDKFPISRPNLTFSTLTVSNMSPEDSSIYLCSPHDRLREAFFGQGTRLTVV.

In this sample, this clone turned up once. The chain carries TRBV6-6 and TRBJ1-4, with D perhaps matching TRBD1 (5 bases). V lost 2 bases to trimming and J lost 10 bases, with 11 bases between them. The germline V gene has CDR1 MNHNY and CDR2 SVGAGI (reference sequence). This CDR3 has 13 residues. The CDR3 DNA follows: TGTGCCAGCAGTTACACCAGGGTACGAAAACTGTTTTTT. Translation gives CASSYTRVRKLFF.

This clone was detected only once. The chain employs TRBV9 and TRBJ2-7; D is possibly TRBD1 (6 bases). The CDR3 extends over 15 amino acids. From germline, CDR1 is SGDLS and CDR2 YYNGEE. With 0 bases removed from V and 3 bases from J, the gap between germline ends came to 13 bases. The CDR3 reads CASSVDTGKDYEQYF. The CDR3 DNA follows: TGTGCCAGCAGCGTAGATACAGGGAAGGACTACGAGCAGTACTTC.

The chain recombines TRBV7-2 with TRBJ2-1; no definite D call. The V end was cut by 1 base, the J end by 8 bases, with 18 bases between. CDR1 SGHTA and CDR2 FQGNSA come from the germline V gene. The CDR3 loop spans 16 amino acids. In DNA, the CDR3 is TGTGCCAGCAGCTTAGGAGTTCTGGGCTCTCGGTATGAGCAGTTCTTC. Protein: CASSLGVLGSRYEQFF.

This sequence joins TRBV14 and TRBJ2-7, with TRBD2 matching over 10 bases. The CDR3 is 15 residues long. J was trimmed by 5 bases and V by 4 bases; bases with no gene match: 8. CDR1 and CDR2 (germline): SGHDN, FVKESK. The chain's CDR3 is CASSPRGLAGDEQYF. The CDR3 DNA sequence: TGTGCCAGCAGCCCTCGAGGCCTAGCGGGAGACGAGCAGTACTTC.

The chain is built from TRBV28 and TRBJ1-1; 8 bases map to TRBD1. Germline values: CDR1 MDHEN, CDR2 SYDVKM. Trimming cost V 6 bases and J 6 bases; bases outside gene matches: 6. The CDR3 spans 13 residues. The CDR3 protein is CASSVTGAAEAFF. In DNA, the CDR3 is TGTGCCAGCAGCGTGACAGGGGCCGCTGAAGCTTTCTTT.

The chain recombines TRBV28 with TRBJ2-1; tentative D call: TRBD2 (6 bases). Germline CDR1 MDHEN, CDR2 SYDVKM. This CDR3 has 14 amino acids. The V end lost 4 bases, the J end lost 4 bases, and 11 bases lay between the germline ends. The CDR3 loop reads CASSSIAEYNEQFF. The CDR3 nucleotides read TGTGCCAGCAGTTCCATAGCGGAGTACAATGAGCAGTTCTTC.

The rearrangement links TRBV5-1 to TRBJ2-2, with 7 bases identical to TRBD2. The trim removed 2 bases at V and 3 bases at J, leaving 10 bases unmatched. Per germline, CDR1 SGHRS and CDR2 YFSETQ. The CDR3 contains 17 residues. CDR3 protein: CASSFTRAGVYTGELFF. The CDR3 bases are TGCGCCAGCAGCTTCACCAGGGCGGGGGTTTACACCGGGGAGCTGTTTTTT. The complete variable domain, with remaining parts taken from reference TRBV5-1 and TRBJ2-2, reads KAGVTQTPRYLIKTRGQQVTLSCSPISGHRSVSWYQQTPGQGLQFLFEYFSETQRNKGNFPGRFSGRQFSNSRSEMNVSTLELGDSALYLCASSFTRAGVYTGELFFGEGSRLTVL.